A selection of T cell receptor beta chains follows, all from one sample in a study of T cells in Graves' hyperthyroidism and ophthalmopathy. TCRdb called the multiplex PCR reads again in MiXCR, with one record for every CDR3 protein. Of about 250,000 distinct CDR3 sequences detected, about 24% appear once; the ten largest clones hold approximately 32%. The sequenced sample consisted of blood. The receptors derive from a woman aged 40 to 50 with Graves' ophthalmopathy. The CDR3 runs from the conserved cysteine through the conserved F or W. The D gene is left open where the match is weak. Part of the rows lack a size; the others show once, few, many or a class for expanded clones.

>TRBJ2-7|NA|NA|TRBV6-2/TRBV6-3
TGTGCCAGCACCTCGAACTACAAGCAGTACTTC
CASTSNYKQYF
>TRBJ1-2|many|NA|TRBV27
TGTGCCAGCAGTTTATCGCCAGGGTGGAGTGGCTACACCTTC
CASSLSPGWSGYTF
>TRBJ1-4|NA|NA|TRBV6-5
TGTGCCAGCAGTTACGTTACGGCAACAGCTAATGAAAAACTGTTTTTT
CASSYVTATANEKLFF
>TRBJ2-2|many|TRBD2|TRBV12-3/TRBV12-4
TGTGCCAGCACCGCATGGCCACTAGCGGGATTTGTAACCGGGGAGCTGTTTTTT
CASTAWPLAGFVTGELFF
>TRBJ2-4|NA|TRBD2|TRBV6-1
TGTGCCAGCAGTGAAGCGGGGGGGACGGGAAACATTCAGTACTTC
CASSEAGGTGNIQYF
>TRBJ2-7|many|TRBD1|TRBV20-1
TGCAGCCACGTAACCGGGACAGGGATTTACGAGCAGTACTTC
CSHVTGTGIYEQYF
>TRBJ1-5|many|NA|TRBV28
TGTGCCAGCAGTTTGGGGGGGGAGCGGCCCCAGCATTTT
CASSLGGERPQHF
>TRBJ1-5|many|NA|TRBV20-1
TGCAGTGCTCCCGCAGGGGAGATGGCCAATCAGCCCCAGCATTTT
CSAPAGEMANQPQHF
>TRBJ2-5|many|TRBD2|TRBV28
TGTGCCAGCAGTTTAGTACTAGCGGGGGTGGACCAAGAGACCCAGTACTTC
CASSLVLAGVDQETQYF
>TRBJ1-5|many|NA|TRBV27
TGTGCCAGCAGTTTAGACAGGCTCAATCAGCCCCAGCATTTT
CASSLDRLNQPQHF
>TRBJ1-2|many|NA|TRBV6-5
TGTGCCAGCAGTCCATCCGACGGGGATAACTATGGCTACACCTTC
CASSPSDGDNYGYTF
>TRBJ1-5|many|NA|TRBV6-1
TGTGCCAGTAGCCCCCGGACAGACTCCCTATTCTTGCCCCAGCATTTT
CASSPRTDSLFLPQHF
>TRBJ2-7|many|NA|TRBV2
TGTGCCAGCAGTGACGAATCCTCGACCACCTACGAGCAGTACTTC
CASSDESSTTYEQYF
>TRBJ2-2|NA|NA|TRBV7-8
TGTGCCAGCAGCTTAAGTGTGGTGTCAGCGTCCAAGGCCGGGGAGCTGTTTTTT
CASSLSVVSASKAGELFF
>TRBJ2-7|many|TRBD2|TRBV28
TGTGCCAGCAGTTTCGCTAGCGGGAGCTCCTACGAGCAGTACTTC
CASSFASGSSYEQYF
>TRBJ2-5|NA|NA|TRBV28
TGTGCCAGCACCAACTGGGGGGAAGAGACCCAGTACTTC
CASTNWGEETQYF
>TRBJ2-2|NA|NA|TRBV7-8
TGTGTCAGCAGCTTAGTAGGAGGACTATCGAACACCGGGGAGCTGTTTTTT
CVSSLVGGLSNTGELFF
>TRBJ2-5|many|NA|TRBV7-6
TGTGCCAGCAGCGCCCCCGGGACTCCGAACCAAGAGACCCAGTACTTC
CASSAPGTPNQETQYF
>TRBJ1-2|few|NA|TRBV6-1
TGTGCCGGAAAAGGTGAAGTCTATGGCTACACCTTC
CAGKGEVYGYTF
>TRBJ1-1|NA|TRBD1|TRBV6-1
TGTGCCAGCAGTCCGGGACAGGTGGGCACTGAAGCTTTCTTT
CASSPGQVGTEAFF
>TRBJ2-7|many|TRBD2|TRBV3-1
TGTGCCAGCAGTCCCCTTAGCGGGAGTGTGTACGAGCAGTACTTC
CASSPLSGSVYEQYF
>TRBJ1-5|NA|TRBD1|TRBV28
TGTGCCAGCAGTTTAGGGACAGGGGCCAATCAGCCCCAGCATTTT
CASSLGTGANQPQHF
>TRBJ2-5|many|TRBD1|TRBV6-4
TGTGCCAGCCGAGGGACAGGGTTAGAGGCCCAGTACTTC
CASRGTGLEAQYF
>TRBJ2-4|many|TRBD2|TRBV20-1
TGCAGTGCTAGCCCTAGCGGAGCCAAAAACATTCAGTACTTC
CSASPSGAKNIQYF
>TRBJ1-2|many|TRBD1|TRBV29-1
TGCAGCGTGGACAGGAACTATGGCTACACCTTC
CSVDRNYGYTF